This T cell receptor beta chain originates from a study of T cell responses to AZD1222 COVID-19 vaccine. Concerning this clone: The antigen is not known.

Repertoires were generated with immunoSEQ multiplex PCR, while TCRdb's copy carries only in-frame clones and drops some. Of 50,000 to 70,000 clones listed, approximately 85% are singletons. The CDR3 is made up of 14 amino acids. Germline V lookup: CDR1 MNHEY, CDR2 SVGEGT. The V gene lost 5 bases and the J gene lost 4 bases, with 14 bases spanning the gap. The study's findings and limits: Among the donors, most were white British and more were female, and clonal diversity was possibly underestimated. Regions left unmutated in variants are reportedly the target of nearly half of spike-specific TCRs.

The sequencing used peripheral blood, collected on day 0 of MenACWY control vaccination. The source is an adult in good health. The chain recombines TRBV6-2 or TRBV6-3 with TRBJ2-5, with D perhaps TRBD2 (6 bases). Written as DNA, the CDR3 is TGTGCCAGCAGTCAACCGGGGAGGACAGAGACCCAGTACTTC. The encoded protein is CASSQPGRTETQYF.